A single sample gave rise to the 12 T cell receptor beta chains below, sequenced in a study of early T cells in non-severe SARS-CoV-2 infection (dated by TCRdb to the early 2020s). To prepare the library, 5' RACE was applied. The listed sequencing device is NextSeq 500. TCRdb itself trimmed the public reads at Q25 with fastp, ran MiXCR and retained productive beta chains. Under each unique CDR3 protein, matching rows form one entry showing the most common genes and DNA. Counted in this sample were about 70,000 distinct CDR3 sequences; over 8% of them appeared once. The ten largest make up 15% to 19% of the sample. The starting material was whole blood, obtained at baseline. Source of these receptors: an adult who was a healthcare worker with PCR-confirmed SARS-CoV-2 infection or an uninfected control (not recorded which).

This clonotype was seen ten or more times. The chain couples TRBV14 to TRBJ1-1, with TRBD1 as a possible D gene (5 bases). The CDR3 sequence is 18 residues long. The germline V and J ends were trimmed by 5 bases and 0 bases, with 22 bases remaining between them. The germline CDR1 and CDR2 sequences are SGHDN and FVKESK. CDR3 DNA sequence: TGTGCCAGCAGCACGGCAGGGTCGACAGTTCTTATGAACACTGAAGCTTTCTTT. Translating gives CASSTAGSTVLMNTEAFF.

This clonotype was detected ten times or more. The V and J genes are TRBV2 and TRBJ2-1; D unresolved. Trimming took 7 bases from V and 4 from J, leaving 23 bases between them. This CDR3 spans 17 amino acids. CDR1 is SNHLY, CDR2 FYNNEI, per germline. CDR3 sequence (DNA): TGTGCCAGCATTCGTCTGGATGGTATTAGGGAATACAATGAGCAGTTCTTC. Protein sequence: CASIRLDGIREYNEQFF.

The chain joins TRBV27 to TRBJ2-2, with a tentative D call TRBD1 (6 bases). Trimming pared 7 bases from V and 6 bases from J, leaving 21 bases between. Looked up from germline, CDR1 is MNHEY and CDR2 is SMNVEV (reference sequence). The CDR3 runs 16 residues. The CDR3 bases are TGTGCCAGCACGATGCTGAGAAGGACAGCCCCCGGGGAGCTGTTTTTT. It is translated as CASTMLRRTAPGELFF.

Ten or more counts support this clonotype. This CDR3 is CAISEGSGREAFF. As DNA, the CDR3 is TGTGCCATCAGTGAGGGGAGCGGGAGAGAAGCTTTCTTT. The chain employs TRBV10-3 and TRBJ1-1; no clear D gene. The CDR3 sequence is 13 residues long. V was pared by 2 bases and J by 8 bases, with 12 bases between. CDR1 is ENHRY, CDR2 SYGVKD, per germline.

This clonotype was detected many times. The rearrangement joins TRBV25-1 to TRBJ2-7; 8 bases match TRBD1. In germline, CDR1 is MGHDK, CDR2 SYGVNS. Trimming at V came to 4 bases and at J to 6 bases, leaving 5 bases not matched to a gene. This CDR3 comprises 13 residues. DNA of the CDR3: TGTGCCAGCAGTGTGGACAGGGTAGGCGAGCAGTACTTC. Its translation: CASSVDRVGEQYF.

This clonotype was detected many times. This chain uses TRBV7-3 with TRBJ2-2; 10 bases map to TRBD2. This CDR3 has 15 amino acids. CDR1 and CDR2 (germline): SGHTA, FQGTGA. After removal of 5 bases from V and 6 bases from J, the junction contained 6 bases not matched to a gene. In DNA, the CDR3 is TGTGCCAGCAGCACTAGCGGGACCGTTGCCGGGGAGCTGTTTTTT. Translated, it gives CASSTSGTVAGELFF.

J is TRBJ2-7 and V is TRBV28, with D unclear. CDR3 size: 15 residues. Germline V gene lookup returns CDR1 MDHEN and CDR2 SYDVKM. Trimming cost V 2 bases and J 3 bases, with 14 bases left between them. Here the CDR3 reads CASSLIVVGRYEQYF. The CDR3 region has the DNA TGTGCCAGCAGTTTAATAGTTGTAGGTCGCTACGAGCAGTACTTC.

This clonotype was detected ten times or more. The rearrangement links TRBV7-9 to TRBJ2-1; D is perhaps TRBD2 (6 bases). Trimming removed 2 bases at V and 1 base at J, with 9 bases between. Germline V gene sequence: CDR1 SEHNR, CDR2 FQNEAQ (reference sequence). The CDR3 covers 15 residues. The CDR3 nucleotides are TGTGCCAGCAGCTTACTGCGGGGATCCTACAATGAGCAGTTCTTC. It translates to CASSLLRGSYNEQFF.

This chain joins TRBV4-2 and TRBJ2-1; D is unclear. Trimming cost V 0 bases and J 6 bases, with 9 bases left between them. The germline CDR1 and CDR2 sequences are LGHNA and YNFKEQ. CDR3 length: 14 amino acids. DNA for the CDR3: TGTGCCAGCAGCCAAGAGATAGACCGCAATGAGCAGTTCTTC. Translation gives CASSQEIDRNEQFF.

This clonotype was seen many times. The V gene is TRBV3-1, the J gene TRBJ2-6; the match to TRBD1 covers 10 bases. Germline-derived CDR1 and CDR2 are LGHDT and YNNKEL (reference sequence). V dropped 0 bases and J dropped 4; count of bases not matched to a gene: 12. The CDR3 is 20 amino acids. DNA of the CDR3: TGTGCCAGCAGCCAAGATAGCCCGGGACAGGGGCTATCCGGGGCCAACGTCCTGACTTTC. This encodes CASSQDSPGQGLSGANVLTF. Together with reference TRBV3-1 and TRBJ2-6, the CDR3 gives the full variable domain: DTAVSQTPKYLVTQMGNDKSIKCEQNLGHDTMYWYKQDSKKFLKIMFSYNNKELIINETVPNRFSPKSPDKAHLNLHINSLELGDSAVYFCASSQDSPGQGLSGANVLTFGAGSRLTVL.

The chain combines TRBV5-1 with TRBJ2-7; 7 bases match TRBD1. The CDR3 loop spans 14 amino acids. The J segment lost 4 bases and the V segment lost 4 bases, leaving 8 bases of the junction unmatched. Germline assignment: CDR1 SGHRS and CDR2 YFSETQ. In DNA form, the CDR3 reads TGCGCCAGCAGCACATTAACAGGGGCATACGAGCAGTACTTC. Encoded protein: CASSTLTGAYEQYF.

V gene TRBV6-2 or TRBV6-3 combines with J gene TRBJ1-5; D possibly corresponds to TRBD1 (5 bases). V lost 10 bases and J 3 bases, leaving 13 bases between the germline ends. From germline, CDR1 is MNHEY and CDR2 SVGEGT. There are 13 residues in the CDR3. The CDR3 reads CAIQTAINQPQHF. The CDR3 region has the DNA TGTGCCATCCAGACAGCCATCAATCAGCCCCAGCATTTT.